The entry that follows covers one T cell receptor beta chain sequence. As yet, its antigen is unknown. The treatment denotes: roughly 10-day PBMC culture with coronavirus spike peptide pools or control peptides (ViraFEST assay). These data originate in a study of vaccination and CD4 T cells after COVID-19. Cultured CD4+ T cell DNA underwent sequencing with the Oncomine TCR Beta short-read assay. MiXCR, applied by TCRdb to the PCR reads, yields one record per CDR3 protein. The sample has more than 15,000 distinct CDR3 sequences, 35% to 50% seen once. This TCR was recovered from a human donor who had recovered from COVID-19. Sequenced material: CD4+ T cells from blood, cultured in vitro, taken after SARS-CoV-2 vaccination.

This CDR3 is CASSVDGPNYGYTF. DNA for the CDR3: TGTGCCAGCAGTGTCGACGGCCCTAACTATGGCTACACCTTC. The chain joins TRBV2 to TRBJ1-2; D is unclear. From germline, CDR1 is SNHLY and CDR2 FYNNEI. The CDR3 covers 14 residues. V lost 4 bases, J lost 0 bases, and 9 bases lay in between.